This passage covers 20 T cell receptor beta chains from one sample sequenced in a study of blood T cell repertoires in COVID-19. Only in-frame clones appear in the TCRdb table, and some are missing; sequencing was by immunoSEQ multiplex PCR. In the table there are a few hundred thousand clones, just under 90% of which are singletons. Material: peripheral blood. Every receptor here comes from a woman aged 30 to 39 with COVID-19, enrolled during active disease.

A single count supports this clone. The gene calls are TRBV7-9 and TRBJ2-7; the D gene is possibly TRBD2 (7 bases). From germline, CDR1 is SEHNR and CDR2 FQNEAQ (reference sequence). The CDR3 has 16 amino acids. With 3 bases removed from V and 7 bases from J, the gap between germline ends came to 22 bases. CDR3 protein: CASSLALGGGIGEQYF. DNA for the CDR3: TGTGCCAGCAGCTTGGCACTGGGAGGGGGTATAGGGGAGCAGTACTTC. The full variable domain, its missing parts supplied by reference TRBV7-9 and TRBJ2-7, is DTGVSQNPRHKITKRGQNVTFRCDPISEHNRLYWYRQTLGQGPEFLTYFQNEAQLEKSRLLSDRFSAERPKGSFSTLEIQRTEQGDSAMYLCASSLALGGGIGEQYFGPGTRLTVT.

This chain links TRBV5-1 with TRBJ1-3, with TRBD1 matching 8 bases. The CDR3 is 16 amino acids. Germline V gene data show CDR1 as SGHRS and CDR2 as YFSETQ. V lost 4 bases and J lost 0; bases outside the gene matches: 6. The CDR3 nucleotides are TGCGCCAGCAGCGCCGGACAGGGTAACTCTGGAAACACCATATATTTT. Its protein product is CASSAGQGNSGNTIYF.

This sequence joins TRBV6-5 and TRBJ2-7; a possible D gene is TRBD2 (5 bases). With 6 bases removed from V and 2 bases from J, the gap between germline ends came to 17 bases. The CDR3 is made up of 15 amino acids. In germline, CDR1 is MNHEY, CDR2 SVGAGI. This CDR3 reads CASRVLPVGTYEQYF. In DNA, the CDR3 is TGTGCCAGCAGAGTCCTGCCCGTCGGGACCTACGAGCAGTACTTC.

In nucleotides, the CDR3 is TGCGCCAGCAGCATCGGACCCCAGCGGACTTATGGCTACACCTTC. It translates to CASSIGPQRTYGYTF. The chain uses TRBV5-1 and TRBJ1-2; D remains ambiguous. The germline V gene encodes CDR1 SGHRS and CDR2 YFSETQ. The CDR3 totals 15 residues. V was clipped by 4 bases and J by 5 bases, with 18 bases between them.

This sequence joins TRBV24-1 and TRBJ2-1; 8 bases line up with TRBD2. This CDR3 has 15 amino acids. Trimming removed 10 bases from V and 0 bases from J; junction bases left unmatched: 7. Germline-derived CDR1 and CDR2 are KGHDR and SFDVKD. The CDR3 spells CATSGASSSYNEQFF. The CDR3 DNA reads TGTGCCACTAGCGGGGCTTCGAGCTCCTACAATGAGCAGTTCTTC.

The count of this clone is one. The chain carries TRBV21-1 and TRBJ1-5; TRBD1 reflects the table's D call only, with no check against the DNA. TRBV21-1 is classified as a pseudogene. CDR3 length: 18 residues. The CDR3 bases are TGTGCCAGCAGCAAAGAGTTTCGACCGGGACAGGGGAATCAGCCCCAGCATTTT. Amino acids: CASSKEFRPGQGNQPQHF.

About this clone itself: This specimen includes other DNA sequences encoding the same CDR3. The J gene is TRBJ1-2, the V gene TRBV27; the match to TRBD1 covers 7 bases. V shed 4 bases and J 5 bases; nucleotides not matched to a gene: 4. The germline gives CDR1 MNHEY, CDR2 SMNVEV (reference sequence). This CDR3 has 13 amino acids. CDR3 DNA: TGTGCCAGCAGTTGGACAGGAAGTTATGGCTACACCTTC. It codes for CASSWTGSYGYTF.

V gene TRBV11-3 combines with J gene TRBJ1-3; D might be TRBD1 (5 bases). CDR1 and CDR2 from the germline V gene are SGHNT and YENEEA. The CDR3 is 16 amino acids. V was cut by 2 bases and J by 0 bases, with 11 bases left in between. The CDR3 here is CASSLWGSPSGNTIYF. CDR3 nucleotide sequence: TGTGCCAGCAGCTTATGGGGCAGTCCCTCTGGAAACACCATATATTTT.

V is TRBV6-1 and J is TRBJ2-5; D unclear. The CDR3 consists of 14 residues. With 1 base removed from V and 2 bases from J, the gap between germline ends came to 8 bases. Per germline, CDR1 MNHNS and CDR2 SASEGT. The CDR3 bases are TGTGCCAGCAGTGAAGGCCGCAGGCAAGAGACCCAGTACTTC. This encodes CASSEGRRQETQYF.

This chain joins TRBV9 and TRBJ1-4; 8 bases fit TRBD1. CDR3 size: 13 residues. V lost 3 bases and J lost 12; bases outside the gene matches: 7. The germline V gene encodes CDR1 SGDLS and CDR2 YYNGEE. Here the CDR3 reads CASSGMTGVELFF. The CDR3 nucleotides read TGTGCCAGCAGCGGCATGACAGGGGTTGAACTGTTTTTT.

Here the CDR3 DNA reads TGCGCCAGCAGCTTGGAGGTCCCCGGGAATGGCTACACCTTC. Protein product: CASSLEVPGNGYTF. V and J are TRBV5-1 and TRBJ1-2; unclear D gene. CDR3 length: 14 residues. Germline assignment: CDR1 SGHRS and CDR2 YFSETQ. V lost 0 bases and J 6 bases, leaving 12 bases between the germline ends.

The V and J genes are TRBV27 and TRBJ2-5; D possibly corresponds to TRBD2 (6 bases). CDR3 length equals 13 residues. The V gene's germline CDR1 is MNHEY and CDR2 SMNVEV (reference sequence). Trimming stripped 2 bases from V and 5 bases from J, with 9 bases between. CDR3 DNA: TGTGCCAGCAGTTTACAGGAGGGGGAGACCCAGTACTTC. Amino acid sequence: CASSLQEGETQYF.

The rearrangement links TRBV28 to TRBJ2-7, with D possibly matching TRBD2 (6 bases). There are 16 residues in the CDR3. Germline V gene lookup returns CDR1 MDHEN and CDR2 SYDVKM. Trimming pared 8 bases from V and 0 bases from J, leaving 20 bases between. The CDR3 coding sequence is TGTGCCAGCCGACCCCCGGTGGCGGGGAACTCCTACGAGCAGTACTTC. This translates into CASRPPVAGNSYEQYF.

V usage is TRBV6-1 and J usage is TRBJ1-5; D is possibly TRBD1 (5 bases). The CDR3 loop spans 15 amino acids. The V and J ends lost 1 base and 4 bases respectively, with 11 bases between them. Germline CDR1 and CDR2: MNHNS and SASEGT. CDR3 sequence reads: CASSEDWGTNQPQHF. The CDR3, as DNA: TGTGCCAGCAGTGAAGATTGGGGGACTAATCAGCCCCAGCATTTT.

CDR3 bases: TGCGCCAGCAGCTTGGAGGGCAGCGGTTCACCCCTCCACTTT. Protein product: CASSLEGSGSPLHF. The rearrangement uses TRBV5-1 and TRBJ1-6; D is unresolved. The CDR3 sequence is 14 residues long. Between the trimmed V and J ends, which lost 0 bases and 9 bases, there was a span of 10 bases. The germline V gene has CDR1 SGHRS and CDR2 YFSETQ.

The chain combines TRBV10-3 with TRBJ2-3; TRBD2 agrees at 10 bases. Germline CDR1 reads ENHRY; CDR2 reads SYGVKD. Losses at the gene ends were 2 bases for V and 6 bases for J; bases not matched to a gene: 5. The CDR3 has 15 amino acids. The CDR3 DNA reads TGTGCCATCAGTGAGAATAGCGGGGGGCCTGATACGCAGTATTTT. This gives the protein CAISENSGGPDTQYF.

This clone was detected only a few times. The J gene is TRBJ1-2, the V gene TRBV6-1; no reliable D call. The CDR3 sequence is 14 residues long. Germline CDR1 reads MNHNS; CDR2 reads SASEGT. Trimming cost V 0 bases and J 2 bases, with 7 bases left between them. CDR3 coding DNA: TGTGCCAGCAGTGAAGCGAGGCAGAACTATGGCTACACCTTC. Protein: CASSEARQNYGYTF.

The V and J genes are TRBV25-1 and TRBJ1-5; 7 nucleotides match TRBD1. CDR1 is MGHDK and CDR2 is SYGVNS in the germline V gene. With 11 bases clipped from V and 4 bases from J, the junction kept 17 bases outside the gene matches. This CDR3 comprises 16 residues. The CDR3 DNA reads TGTGCCGGGCCGGAGGGGGGACAGACGACTAATCAGCCCCAGCATTTT. This gives the protein CAGPEGGQTTNQPQHF.

As for this clone: Other nucleotide sequences in the sample specify the same CDR3. This chain connects TRBV5-4 to TRBJ2-5; D may be TRBD2 (5 bases). Germline CDR1 reads SGHNT; CDR2 reads YYREEE (reference sequence). The CDR3 spans 12 residues. Trimming removed 4 bases from V and 5 bases from J, with 9 bases in between. The CDR3 DNA sequence: TGTGCCAGCAGCCTAGCTGGGGAGACCCAGTACTTC. Protein product: CASSLAGETQYF.

The count of this clone is one. The V and J genes are TRBV5-1 and TRBJ1-1, with D unresolved. The CDR3 consists of 11 residues. V lost 2 bases to trimming and J lost 12 bases, with 11 bases between them. Germline CDR1 is SGHRS and CDR2 is YFSETQ. The CDR3 DNA is TGCGCCAGCAGCTTCGCTGGGAGGACTTTCTTT. As protein: CASSFAGRTFF.